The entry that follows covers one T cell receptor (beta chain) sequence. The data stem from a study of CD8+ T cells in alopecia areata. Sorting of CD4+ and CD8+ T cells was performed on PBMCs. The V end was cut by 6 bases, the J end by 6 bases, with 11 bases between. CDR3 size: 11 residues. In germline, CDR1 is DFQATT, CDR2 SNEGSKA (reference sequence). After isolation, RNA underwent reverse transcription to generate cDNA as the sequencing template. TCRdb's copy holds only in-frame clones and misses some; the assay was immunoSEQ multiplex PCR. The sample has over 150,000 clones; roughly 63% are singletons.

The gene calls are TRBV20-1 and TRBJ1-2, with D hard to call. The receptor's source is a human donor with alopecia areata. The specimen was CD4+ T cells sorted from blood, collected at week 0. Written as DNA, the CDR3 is TGCAGTGCCCCCGACGTGAATGGCTACACCTTC. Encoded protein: CSAPDVNGYTF.